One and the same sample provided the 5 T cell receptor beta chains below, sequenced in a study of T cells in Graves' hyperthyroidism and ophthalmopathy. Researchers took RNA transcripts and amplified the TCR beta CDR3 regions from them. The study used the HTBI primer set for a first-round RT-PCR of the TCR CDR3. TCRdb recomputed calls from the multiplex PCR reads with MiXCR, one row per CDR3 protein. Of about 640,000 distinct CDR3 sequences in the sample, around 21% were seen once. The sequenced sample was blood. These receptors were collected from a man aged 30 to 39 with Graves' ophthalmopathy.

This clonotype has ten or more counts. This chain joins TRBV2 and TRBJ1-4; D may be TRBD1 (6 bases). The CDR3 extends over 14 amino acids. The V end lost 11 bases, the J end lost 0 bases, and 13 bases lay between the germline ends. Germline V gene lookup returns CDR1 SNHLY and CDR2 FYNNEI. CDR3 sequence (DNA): TGTGCCTCCCGGGAGGGGGCAACTAATGAAAAACTGTTTTTT. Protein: CASREGATNEKLFF.

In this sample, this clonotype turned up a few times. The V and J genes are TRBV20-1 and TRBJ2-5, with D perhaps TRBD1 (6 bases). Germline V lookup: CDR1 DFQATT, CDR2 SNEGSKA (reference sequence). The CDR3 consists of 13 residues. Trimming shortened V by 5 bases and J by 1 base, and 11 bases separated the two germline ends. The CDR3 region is CSAGTGSQETQYF. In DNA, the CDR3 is TGCAGTGCTGGTACAGGGTCCCAAGAGACCCAGTACTTC.

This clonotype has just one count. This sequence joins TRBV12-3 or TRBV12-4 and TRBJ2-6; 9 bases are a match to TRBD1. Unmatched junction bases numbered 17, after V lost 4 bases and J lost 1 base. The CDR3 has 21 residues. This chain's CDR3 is CASSSRRTGVSRWSGANVLTF. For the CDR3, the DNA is TGTGCCAGCAGTTCCCGCCGGACAGGGGTTAGTCGTTGGTCTGGGGCCAACGTCCTGACTTTC.

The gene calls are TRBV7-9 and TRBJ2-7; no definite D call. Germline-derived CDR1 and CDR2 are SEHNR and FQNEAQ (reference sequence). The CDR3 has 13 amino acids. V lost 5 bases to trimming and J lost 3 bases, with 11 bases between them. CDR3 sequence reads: CASSPSSLYEQYF. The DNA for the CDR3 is TGTGCCAGCAGCCCTTCGAGCCTCTACGAGCAGTACTTC.

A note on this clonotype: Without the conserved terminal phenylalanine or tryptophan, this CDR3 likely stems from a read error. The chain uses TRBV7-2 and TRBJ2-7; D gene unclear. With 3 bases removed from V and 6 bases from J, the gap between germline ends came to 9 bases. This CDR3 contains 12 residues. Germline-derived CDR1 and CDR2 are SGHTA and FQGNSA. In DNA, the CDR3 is TGTGCCAGCAGCTTCCCTGCACCCGAGCAGTACCTC. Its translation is CASSFPAPEQYL.